These 20 T cell receptor beta chains were sequenced from one sample in a study of shared clonotypes between healthy human individuals. The method was immunoSEQ multiplex PCR; TCRdb's version includes in-frame clones alone and lacks a portion of them. The data contain approximately 1,500,000 clones, 98% of them singletons. Sequencing was done on a sample of naive CD4+ T cells sorted from blood. Subset specified: CD45RA+ positively selected. The receptors here all came from a man aged 25 to 45 in good health.

The V and J genes are TRBV5-4 and TRBJ2-5, with TRBD1 matching 8 bases. V gave up 2 bases and J gave up 3 bases; unmatched junction bases: 9. Germline-derived CDR1 and CDR2 are SGHNT and YYREEE (reference sequence). The CDR3 is 16 residues long. CDR3 residues: CASSFLGQGNKETQYF. In DNA, the CDR3 is TGTGCCAGCAGCTTCCTAGGACAGGGTAACAAAGAGACCCAGTACTTC.

Notes on this clone: The sample contains more than one DNA sequence encoding this CDR3. The chain recombines TRBV19 with TRBJ2-2; maybe TRBD2 (5 bases). The CDR3 runs to 14 residues. Trimming cost V 3 bases and J 2 bases, with 7 bases left between them. The germline V gene has CDR1 LNHDA and CDR2 SQIVND (reference sequence). The CDR3 sequence: CASSIRGNTGELFF. The CDR3 DNA reads as TGTGCCAGTAGTATCCGGGGTAACACCGGGGAGCTGTTTTTT.

This chain uses TRBV6-6 with TRBJ2-2, with D perhaps TRBD1 (6 bases). Germline CDR1 MNHNY, CDR2 SVGAGI (reference sequence). Deletions cut 5 bases from V and 1 base from J, with 14 bases between. The CDR3 loop spans 16 amino acids. The CDR3 loop reads CASSPTGTLNTGELFF. DNA of the CDR3: TGTGCCAGCAGTCCAACCGGGACACTGAACACCGGGGAGCTGTTTTTT.

This clone was counted a few times. At the DNA level, this CDR3 is encoded by other sequences in the same sample as well. The gene calls are TRBV7-2 and TRBJ2-3; D is unclear. In germline, CDR1 is SGHTA, CDR2 FQGNSA. V lost 5 bases to trimming and J lost 2 bases, with 2 bases between them. The CDR3 runs 11 residues. This CDR3 is CASSLTDTQYF. Written as DNA, the CDR3 is TGTGCCAGCAGCCTCACAGATACGCAGTATTTT.

V and J are TRBV10-3 and TRBJ2-7; the match to TRBD2 covers 11 bases. CDR3 size: 18 residues. V shed 1 base, J shed 3 bases, and the junction held 11 bases outside the gene matches. Germline V gives CDR1 ENHRY, CDR2 SYGVKD. The CDR3 sequence is CAISELSRGTSGDYEQYF. The CDR3 DNA is TGTGCCATCAGTGAGTTATCCAGAGGGACTAGCGGAGACTACGAGCAGTACTTC.

The chain couples TRBV7-9 to TRBJ2-7; 7 nucleotides agree with TRBD1. V was clipped by 4 bases and J by 1 base; unmatched bases: 7. The germline CDR1 and CDR2 sequences are SEHNR and FQNEAQ (reference sequence). There are 15 residues in the CDR3. CDR3 amino acids: CASSSAWTGSYEQYF. DNA for the CDR3: TGTGCCAGCAGCTCCGCCTGGACAGGTTCCTACGAGCAGTACTTC.

The chain joins TRBV7-8 to TRBJ2-5; 14 bases align to TRBD2. Germline CDR1 is SGHVS and CDR2 is FQNEAQ. Unmatched junction bases numbered 7, after V lost 5 bases and J lost 2 bases. This CDR3 contains 17 residues. The CDR3 loop reads CASSRLAGGPGQETQYF. The CDR3, as DNA: TGTGCCAGCAGCAGACTAGCGGGAGGGCCTGGTCAAGAGACCCAGTACTTC.

The chain is built from TRBV18 and TRBJ2-2, with D perhaps matching TRBD2 (6 bases). V lost 10 bases and J lost 2, with 17 bases in between. Germline values: CDR1 KGHSH, CDR2 LQKENI. The CDR3 has 15 amino acids. CDR3 in DNA: TGTGCCACTCCCGAGCCGGGACTCAACACCGGGGAGCTGTTTTTT. It yields the protein CATPEPGLNTGELFF.

This chain joins TRBV7-9 and TRBJ2-7; 8 nucleotides agree with TRBD2. The CDR3 has 14 amino acids. The junction had 4 bases not matched to a gene; V was cut back by 0 bases and J by 6 bases. Germline CDR1 is SEHNR and CDR2 is FQNEAQ (reference sequence). This CDR3 is CASSLAGTRSEQYF. As DNA, the CDR3 is TGTGCCAGCAGCTTAGCCGGGACTAGGTCCGAGCAGTACTTC. The whole variable domain, remainder taken from reference TRBV7-9 and TRBJ2-7, is DTGVSQNPRHKITKRGQNVTFRCDPISEHNRLYWYRQTLGQGPEFLTYFQNEAQLEKSRLLSDRFSAERPKGSFSTLEIQRTEQGDSAMYLCASSLAGTRSEQYFGPGTRLTVT.

The chain links TRBV27 to TRBJ1-3; D ambiguous. V was shortened by 5 bases and J by 0 bases, with 17 bases between the two germline ends. The CDR3 is 17 amino acids. Per the germline V gene, CDR1 is MNHEY and CDR2 is SMNVEV (reference sequence). CDR3 DNA sequence: TGTGCCAGCAGTCCCTCTTCGGGGAACCCCTCTGGAAACACCATATATTTT. It yields the protein CASSPSSGNPSGNTIYF.

The chain joins TRBV5-6 to TRBJ2-3, with D possibly called TRBD1 or TRBD2 (5 bases each). The CDR3 consists of 13 residues. The V end was cut by 9 bases, the J end by 1 base, with 12 bases between. Germline values: CDR1 SGHDT, CDR2 YYEEEE. CDR3 bases: TGTGCCACCCAACTAGGGGGCACAGATACGCAGTATTTT. Encoded protein: CATQLGGTDTQYF.

This chain joins TRBV7-2 and TRBJ1-5; D remains unclear. The V end was cut by 1 base, the J end by 4 bases, with 8 bases between. The CDR3 runs 14 residues. CDR1 and CDR2 from the germline V gene are SGHTA and FQGNSA. The DNA of the CDR3 is TGTGCCAGCAGCTTAGGTGGGAAGAATCAGCCCCAGCATTTT. Translating gives CASSLGGKNQPQHF. The complete variable domain, with remaining parts taken from reference TRBV7-2 and TRBJ1-5, reads GAGVSQSPSNKVTEKGKDVELRCDPISGHTALYWYRQSLGQGLEFLIYFQGNSAPDKSGLPSDRFSAERTGGSVSTLTIQRTQQEDSAVYLCASSLGGKNQPQHFGDGTRLSIL.

The V call is TRBV19, the J call TRBJ2-7, with 9 bases matching TRBD1. V dropped 3 bases and J dropped 2; count of bases not matched to a gene: 8. Germline V gene sequence: CDR1 LNHDA, CDR2 SQIVND (reference sequence). The CDR3 runs to 16 residues. For the CDR3, the DNA is TGTGCCAGTAGTATTCATGGGACAGGGAAAACCTACGAGCAGTACTTC. Translated, it gives CASSIHGTGKTYEQYF.

In the case of this clone: This CDR3 is also generated by other DNA sequences in the sample. This chain links TRBV5-1 with TRBJ1-5; D may be TRBD1 (5 bases). Germline V gene sequence: CDR1 SGHRS, CDR2 YFSETQ. The length of the CDR3 is 13 residues. Trimming cost V 2 bases and J 3 bases, with 6 bases left between them. In nucleotides, the CDR3 is TGCGCCAGCAGCTTAGGGACCAATCAGCCCCAGCATTTT. Amino acid sequence: CASSLGTNQPQHF.

In regard to this clone: This specimen includes other DNA sequences encoding the same CDR3. The chain has TRBV28 and TRBJ1-1; no clear D. Deletions cut 5 bases from V and 0 bases from J, with 7 bases between. The CDR3 totals 13 residues. Germline loops: CDR1 MDHEN, CDR2 SYDVKM. The CDR3 loop is CASSPPLNTEAFF. The DNA for the CDR3 is TGTGCCAGCAGTCCCCCACTGAACACTGAAGCTTTCTTT.

This chain links TRBV7-6 with TRBJ2-7; D is undetermined. CDR1 is SGHVS and CDR2 is FNYEAQ in the germline V gene. Trimming took 5 bases from V and 7 from J, leaving 15 bases between them. The CDR3 runs to 13 residues. Here the CDR3 reads CASSNLVAAEQYF. CDR3 DNA: TGTGCCAGCAGCAACCTCGTAGCTGCAGAGCAGTACTTC.

The chain combines TRBV9 with TRBJ1-1, with D possibly TRBD1 on 5 matching bases. Germline assignment: CDR1 SGDLS and CDR2 YYNGEE. The CDR3 runs to 15 residues. V was pared by 0 bases and J by 1 base, with 10 bases between. CDR3 protein: CASSVAGVRNTEAFF. The CDR3 region has the DNA TGTGCCAGCAGCGTAGCGGGGGTTAGGAACACTGAAGCTTTCTTT. Based on the CDR3 plus reference TRBV9 and TRBJ1-1, the full variable domain is DSGVTQTPKHLITATGQRVTLRCSPRSGDLSVYWYQQSLDQGLQFLIQYYNGEERAKGNILERFSAQQFPDLHSELNLSSLELGDSALYFCASSVAGVRNTEAFFGQGTRLTVV.

The chain is built from TRBV4-1 and TRBJ2-7; D possibly matches TRBD1 or TRBD2 (5 bases each). Trimming took off 0 bases at V and 3 bases at J, with 15 bases between the two ends. CDR1 and CDR2 from the germline V gene are MGHRA and YSYEKL. There are 16 residues in the CDR3. The CDR3, as DNA: TGCGCCAGCAGCCAAGATATAAGGGACGGTTACTACGAGCAGTACTTC. Protein product: CASSQDIRDGYYEQYF.

The J gene is TRBJ2-1, the V gene TRBV7-2; no clear D gene. Germline CDR1 reads SGHTA; CDR2 reads FQGNSA. CDR3 length equals 12 residues. The ends were cut back, 6 bases at V and 11 bases at J, with 14 bases in the middle. This CDR3 reads CASSRDPGQQFF. CDR3 coding DNA: TGTGCCAGCAGTCGTGACCCCGGACAGCAGTTCTTC.

The chain combines TRBV18 with TRBJ2-7, with D possibly being TRBD2 (6 bases). The germline V gene encodes CDR1 KGHSH and CDR2 LQKENI. V was shortened by 6 bases and J by 3 bases, with 15 bases between the two germline ends. This CDR3 contains 14 residues. The CDR3 DNA sequence: TGTGCCAGCTCCCCCGCGGGGACCATCTACGAGCAGTACTTC. Its translation: CASSPAGTIYEQYF.